This TCR beta chain was identified in a study of Ad26.COV2.S vaccination and SARS-CoV-2 variants. Overall study results and limits: Considerable breadth of spike-specific CD8+ and CD4+ T cell responses has reportedly been documented following vaccination.

TCRdb's table, derived via immunoSEQ multiplex PCR, lists solely in-frame clones and lacks some. Among under 600,000 clones listed, about 88% were seen once. Concerning this clone itself: Its target is unknown.

Treatment meaning: around 19 received Ad26.COV2.S at low or high dose, single or two shots; five or six received placebo; per-sample allocation not given. Collection of the samples took place on day 63 after the first injection of vaccine or placebo. Vaccination employed an Ad26 vector expressing the Wuhan-strain SARS-CoV-2 spike. V lost 4 bases to trimming and J lost 3 bases, with 16 bases between them. This CDR3 has 15 residues. Germline V gene lookup returns CDR1 SGDLS and CDR2 YYNGEE. This specimen consisted of peripheral blood, obtained in a trial of Ad26.COV2.S vaccine versus placebo. The TCR originated in a person between 18 and 65 years old who received the Ad26.COV2.S COVID-19 vaccine or a placebo. The chain is built from TRBV9 and TRBJ1-1, with D possibly TRBD1 on 5 matching bases. CDR3 DNA sequence: TGTGCCAGCAGCCCGTCGGGGGGTCCTTACACTGAAGCTTTCTTT. Translation: CASSPSGGPYTEAFF.